This TCR beta chain came from a study of vaccination effects on CD4 cells after COVID-19. Study-wide findings and caveats: Clones arising from infection and from vaccination showed marked clonal contraction late after vaccination. Vaccine-induced clones in healthy vaccinees cross-reacted with common cold coronaviruses in only 1 of 255 cases.

Viral peptide pools were used in the ViraFEST assay to expand antigen-specific CD4+ T cells, and sequencing came afterward. Scientists isolated CD4+ T cells after an approximately 10-day culture period ended. None of these healthy vaccinees had been infected with SARS-CoV-2 before vaccination. Cultures used roughly 2.2 million PBMC per well, 9 to 10 IU/ml IL-2 and approximately 10 ug/ml peptides. Generated by immunoSEQ multiplex PCR, the TCRdb table keeps only in-frame clones and is missing some. Here the sample spans approximately 25,000 clones, 72% being singletons. Remarks on this clone: Antigen specificity is unknown.

Germline V gives CDR1 LGHDT, CDR2 YNNKEL (reference sequence). V was trimmed by 2 bases and J by 2 bases, leaving 7 bases between them. The length of the CDR3 is 13 residues. The genes are TRBV3-1 (or the pseudogene TRBV3-2) and TRBJ2-7; a weak D match, TRBD1 (6 bases). The sequence was obtained from a human donor who received a COVID-19 vaccine. Source: CD4+ T cells from PBMCs cultured with SARS-CoV-2 spike peptides, taken before COVID-19 vaccination. The CDR3 bases are TGTGCCAGCAGCCAACAGGGGACCTACGAGCAGTACTTC. Its translation is CASSQQGTYEQYF.